Sequencing of this T cell receptor beta chain was carried out in a study of response to subunit inactivated influenza vaccine. This CDR3 has 16 amino acids. The germline gives CDR1 MNHEY, CDR2 SMNVEV (reference sequence). Trimming removed 3 bases from V and 4 bases from J, with 17 bases in between. Each CDR3 protein is one row after TCRdb ran MiXCR on the RT-PCR reads. The sample holds roughly 460,000 distinct CDR3 sequences; approximately 11% are singletons and the top ten take over 9.5%. Study outcomes and limitations: The authors suggested that every seasonal influenza vaccination recruits few new T cells.

This clonotype was seen a few times. Its antigen is not known. The receptor's source is a man between 45 and 60 years old who received an inactivated influenza vaccine. Material: PBMCs from blood, obtained about 40 days after vaccination. The V call is TRBV27, the J call TRBJ2-3; a possible D gene is TRBD1 (6 bases). This chain's CDR3 is CASSLNGRGFADTQYF. The CDR3 DNA follows: TGTGCCAGCAGTTTGAATGGCAGGGGATTTGCAGATACGCAGTATTTT.